This T cell receptor beta chain was identified during a study of long-term antiretroviral therapy in people with HIV. The overall study: When the earliest samples were collected, ART was typically delayed until CD4 counts fell.

The run of the v3.0 immunoSEQ assay was at survey level. Only in-frame clones appear in the TCRdb table, and some are missing; sequencing was by immunoSEQ multiplex PCR. The table includes more than 45,000 clones, around 84% detected once. Germline V gene lookup returns CDR1 MNHEY and CDR2 SMNVEV (reference sequence). The CDR3 loop spans 17 amino acids. Unmatched junction bases numbered 6, after V lost 1 base and J lost 3 bases. This rearrangement joins TRBV27 to TRBJ2-3, with TRBD2 matching over 11 bases. This TCR was recovered from a woman younger than 35 with HIV. The starting material was unsorted PBMCs, obtained 0.8 years after starting antiretroviral therapy. CDR3 in amino acids: CASSLFRASGGTDTQYF. The CDR3 region has the DNA TGTGCCAGCAGTTTATTTAGGGCTAGCGGGGGGACAGATACGCAGTATTTT.